This T cell receptor beta chain was obtained from a study of T-cell memory formation after mild COVID-19. In the study overall: Clusters of TCRs were largely donor specific.

On this clonotype: Antigen specificity is unknown.

Regarding the study as a whole: In pre-infection memory, a portion of responding clones appeared, which suggested that cross-reactive memory joined. There was a balanced CD4/CD8 profile in clones contracting day 15 to 85, and later expanders leaned CD4+.

Using its own MiXCR run on the 5' RACE reads, TCRdb lists one record per CDR3 protein. The sample shows 200,000 to 250,000 distinct CDR3 sequences, 8.5% to 9.5% of them seen only once. Sample: PBMCs or a T cell subset sorted from them (not recorded which). The sequence came from a man younger than 35 who had mild COVID-19 (a few samples of this study predate the infection). Cell type and time point are not known.

Here the CDR3 DNA reads TGTGCCAGCAGTATTCGCGACGATCTCTACGAGCAGTACTTC. It is translated as CASSIRDDLYEQYF. The chain is built from TRBV6-5 and TRBJ2-7; D call uncertain. CDR1 MNHEY and CDR2 SVGAGI come from the germline V gene. Trimming removed 5 bases at V and 3 bases at J, with 14 bases between. This CDR3 is built from 14 residues.